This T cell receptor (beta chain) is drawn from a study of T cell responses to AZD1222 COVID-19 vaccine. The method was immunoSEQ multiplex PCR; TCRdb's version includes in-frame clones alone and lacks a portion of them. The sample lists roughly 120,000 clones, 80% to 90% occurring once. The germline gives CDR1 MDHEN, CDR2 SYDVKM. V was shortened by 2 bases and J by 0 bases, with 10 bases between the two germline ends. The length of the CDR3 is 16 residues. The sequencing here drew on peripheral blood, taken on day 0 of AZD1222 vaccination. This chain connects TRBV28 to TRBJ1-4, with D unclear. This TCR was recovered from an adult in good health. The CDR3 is CASSLVGFATNEKLFF. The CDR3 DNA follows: TGTGCCAGCAGTTTAGTCGGGTTTGCAACTAATGAAAAACTGTTTTTT.